What follows is one T cell receptor beta chain and its context. No antigen is known for it. The whole isolated RNA underwent reverse transcription, so sequencing captured expressed TCRB transcripts. Method: immunoSEQ multiplex PCR; TCRdb's copy keeps in-frame clones and lacks some. The sample lists about 450,000 clones, over 10% occurring once. This record belongs to a study of beta chain features in type 1 diabetes. Study-wide points: Within patients, naive, central memory and Treg TCRB repertoires seemed more similar than within healthy donors.

The receptor comes from a woman between 18 and 30 years old in good health. Source material: naive CD4+ T cells from blood.

CDR3 loop: CASSQDPPGAQMDTQYF. DNA of the CDR3: TGCGCCAGCAGCCAAGATCCCCCAGGGGCCCAAATGGATACGCAGTATTTT. The chain uses TRBV4-3 and TRBJ2-3; D perhaps matches TRBD1 (6 bases). Germline V gene data show CDR1 as LGHNA and CDR2 as YSLEER. The CDR3 sequence is 17 residues long. V shed 0 bases and J shed 6 bases, with 19 bases lying between them.